Shown below are 26 T cell receptor beta chains from a single sample sequenced in a study of T cells after yellow fever vaccination. MiXCR, run by TCRdb on the 5' RACE reads, gives a single entry per CDR3 protein. The sample shows about 320,000 distinct CDR3 sequences, roughly 10% of them seen only once. Specimen: CD4+ T cells sorted from PBMCs, collected 45 days after the yellow fever booster vaccination. All receptors derive from a man aged 18-30 years who received the YFV17D yellow fever vaccine.

V usage is TRBV14 and J usage is TRBJ2-5, with D hard to call. CDR3 length: 14 amino acids. Trimming left V 3 bases short and J 3 bases short, with 11 bases between. CDR1 and CDR2 (germline): SGHDN, FVKESK. CDR3 in DNA: TGTGCCAGCAGCCAGTTGAGTAGAGAAGAGACCCAGTACTTC. It specifies CASSQLSREETQYF.

This clonotype appeared many times. The genes are TRBV5-1 and TRBJ2-7; the match to TRBD1 covers 7 bases. The CDR3 loop spans 16 amino acids. Germline CDR1 is SGHRS and CDR2 is YFSETQ. The junction had 10 bases not matched to a gene; V was cut back by 4 bases and J by 0 bases. CDR3 nucleotide sequence: TGCGCCAGCAGCGCCCCCCGACAGGGTAGCTCCTACGAGCAGTACTTC. Translation gives CASSAPRQGSSYEQYF.

This clonotype has at least ten counts. This chain connects TRBV12-3 or TRBV12-4 to TRBJ2-3; weak D call: TRBD2 (5 bases). The V and J ends lost 5 bases and 4 bases respectively, with 10 bases between them. CDR3 length: 13 residues. In nucleotides, the CDR3 is TGTGCCAGCAGTCTTCGGGGAGCAGATACGCAGTATTTT. This gives the protein CASSLRGADTQYF.

This clonotype appeared a few times. The chain carries TRBV15 and TRBJ2-7; TRBD1 or TRBD2 may be the D gene (6 bases each). The CDR3 spans 15 residues. V lost 1 base to trimming and J lost 0 bases, with 10 bases between them. Germline-derived CDR1 and CDR2 are LNHNV and YYDKDF (reference sequence). DNA of the CDR3: TGTGCCACCAGCAGAGGGAAGGGGGGCTCCTACGAGCAGTACGTC. This sequence encodes CATSRGKGGSYEQYV.

The chain joins TRBV7-9 to TRBJ1-6; 10 nucleotides align to TRBD1. The CDR3 spans 15 residues. Losses at the gene ends were 7 bases for V and 8 bases for J; bases not matched to a gene: 8. Looked up from germline, CDR1 is SEHNR and CDR2 is FQNEAQ (reference sequence). The CDR3: CASTPQDRGDSPLHF. In nucleotides, the CDR3 is TGTGCCAGCACGCCTCAGGACAGGGGGGATTCACCCCTCCACTTT.

The table lists this clonotype with a few counts. The V gene is TRBV6-5, the J gene TRBJ2-7; D is possibly TRBD2 (6 bases). The CDR3 is 14 residues long. CDR1 and CDR2 from the germline V gene are MNHEY and SVGAGI. V lost 2 bases and J 7 bases, leaving 15 bases between the germline ends. The CDR3 protein is CASSYGGLPKEQYF. CDR3 nucleotide sequence: TGTGCCAGCAGTTACGGGGGACTGCCGAAGGAGCAGTACTTC.

The gene calls are TRBV5-4 and TRBJ2-2; weak D call: TRBD1 (6 bases). The CDR3 runs to 13 residues. Germline loops: CDR1 SGHNT, CDR2 YYREEE (reference sequence). Trimming took off 4 bases at V and 7 bases at J, with 11 bases between the two ends. This CDR3 is CASSTNRVGELFF. CDR3 nucleotide sequence: TGTGCCAGCAGCACGAACAGGGTCGGGGAGCTGTTTTTT. Full variable domain (rest looked up from reference TRBV5-4 and TRBJ2-2): ETGVTQSPTHLIKTRGQQVTLRCSSQSGHNTVSWYQQALGQGPQFIFQYYREEENGRGNFPPRFSGLQFPNYSSELNVNALELDDSALYLCASSTNRVGELFFGEGSRLTVL.

The table lists this clonotype with a few counts. The J gene is TRBJ1-6, the V gene TRBV4-1; TRBD1 aligns across 10 bases. The length of the CDR3 is 16 residues. Germline values: CDR1 MGHRA, CDR2 YSYEKL. J gave up 7 bases and V 3 bases, and 6 bases lay outside the gene matches. The CDR3 region has the DNA TGCGCCAGCAGCCAGGGACAGGGGCGATCAAATTCACCCCTCCACTTT. It codes for CASSQGQGRSNSPLHF.

The chain couples TRBV5-4 to TRBJ1-1; the D gene is possibly TRBD1 (5 bases). There are 13 residues in the CDR3. V lost 4 bases and J 6 bases, leaving 13 bases between the germline ends. CDR1 and CDR2 (germline): SGHNT, YYREEE (reference sequence). The CDR3 DNA is TGTGCCAGCAGCACCGGGACGGCGCCTGAAGCTTTCTTT. Protein: CASSTGTAPEAFF.

This clonotype was observed many times. The chain carries TRBV5-1 and TRBJ2-3, with D perhaps TRBD1 or TRBD2 (5 bases each). This CDR3 is built from 15 residues. The germline V gene has CDR1 SGHRS and CDR2 YFSETQ. Trimming pared 5 bases from V and 0 bases from J, leaving 13 bases between. The DNA of the CDR3 is TGCGCCAGCAGTGTGGGGACGACTAGCACAGATACGCAGTATTTT. Its translation: CASSVGTTSTDTQYF.

This clonotype came up many times. V gene TRBV2 combines with J gene TRBJ2-3; no reliable D call. This CDR3 has 11 amino acids. Trimming shortened V by 10 bases and J by 2 bases, and 7 bases separated the two germline ends. Per germline, CDR1 SNHLY and CDR2 FYNNEI. The CDR3 DNA reads TGTGCCAACACTTTCACAGATACGCAGTATTTT. Translation gives CANTFTDTQYF.

This clonotype appeared a few times. V and J are TRBV18 and TRBJ1-4; no clear D. CDR1 KGHSH and CDR2 LQKENI come from the germline V gene. Deletions cut 0 bases from V and 8 bases from J, with 13 bases between. The CDR3 consists of 15 residues. The CDR3 region is CASSPPNYLQEKLFF. CDR3 coding DNA: TGTGCCAGCTCACCACCCAATTATCTACAGGAAAAACTGTTTTTT.

This clonotype was counted many times. The rearrangement uses TRBV5-1 and TRBJ2-3, with 12 bases lining up with TRBD2. The CDR3 length is 17 residues. The ends lost 4 bases at V and 1 base at J; junction bases unmatched: 7. The germline CDR1 and CDR2 sequences are SGHRS and YFSETQ. CDR3 in DNA: TGCGCCAGCAGCCAGACGGGACTAGCGGGCGGCACAGATACGCAGTATTTT. Translating it yields CASSQTGLAGGTDTQYF.

This chain joins TRBV19 and TRBJ2-7, with D tentatively TRBD2 (5 bases). CDR1 and CDR2 (germline): LNHDA, SQIVND (reference sequence). The V gene lost 7 bases and the J gene lost 1 base, with 17 bases spanning the gap. The CDR3 spans 15 residues. The CDR3 loop reads CASTLRAGYSYEQYF. The CDR3 DNA sequence: TGTGCCAGTACCCTCCGGGCGGGTTATTCCTACGAGCAGTACTTC.

This clonotype appeared a few times. V is TRBV14 and J is TRBJ2-2, with a tentative D call TRBD2 (5 bases). The ends were cut back, 5 bases at V and 4 bases at J, with 17 bases in the middle. From germline, CDR1 is SGHDN and CDR2 FVKESK. The CDR3 runs 16 residues. Written as DNA, the CDR3 is TGTGCCAGCAGCTCCCCCACCTTTCGGGGCACCGGGGAGCTGTTTTTT. This sequence encodes CASSSPTFRGTGELFF.

V gene TRBV12-3 or TRBV12-4 combines with J gene TRBJ2-2; a possible D gene is TRBD1 (5 bases). CDR3 size: 14 residues. V was cut by 2 bases and J by 4 bases, with 8 bases left in between. CDR3 sequence reads: CASSLLRGTGELFF. The CDR3 coding sequence is TGTGCCAGCAGTTTATTAAGGGGCACCGGGGAGCTGTTTTTT.

This clonotype turned up a few times. The genes are TRBV30 and TRBJ2-7; 7 nucleotides agree with TRBD2. The germline V gene encodes CDR1 GTSNPN and CDR2 SVGIG (reference sequence). There are 12 residues in the CDR3. V was pared by 2 bases and J by 6 bases, with 4 bases of the junction left unmatched. Here the CDR3 DNA reads TGTGCCTGGAGTAGCGGCGGGGGCGAGCAGTACTTC. Translation: CAWSSGGGEQYF.

The CDR3 DNA sequence: TGTGCCAGCACTCAGGAAGGTTCACCCCTCCACTTT. Protein: CASTQEGSPLHF. The chain is built from TRBV12-3 or TRBV12-4 and TRBJ1-6; D is ambiguous. Trimming cost V 7 bases and J 9 bases, with 10 bases left between them. This CDR3 region has 12 residues.

In this sample, this clonotype turned up a few times. The CDR3 sequence is CASRGEEDTQYF. DNA of the CDR3: TGTGCCAGCAGGGGGGAGGAAGATACGCAGTATTTT. This chain connects TRBV2 to TRBJ2-3, with a possible D match to TRBD2 (6 bases). Germline V CDR1 and CDR2: SNHLY, FYNNEI. The CDR3 covers 12 residues. V lost 6 bases to trimming and J lost 5 bases, with 9 bases between them.

V usage is TRBV12-3 or TRBV12-4 and J usage is TRBJ2-1, with a possible D match to TRBD2 (6 bases). Trimming took off 2 bases at V and 3 bases at J, with 11 bases between the two ends. This CDR3 is 15 amino acids long. CDR3 nucleotide sequence: TGTGCCAGCAGTTTAATGGGCGGGATCTACAATGAGCAGTTCTTC. It translates to CASSLMGGIYNEQFF.

In this sample, this clonotype turned up many times. V and J are TRBV7-3 and TRBJ2-2, with 7 positions matching TRBD2. This CDR3 spans 15 amino acids. Germline V lookup: CDR1 SGHTA, CDR2 FQGTGA. V lost 4 bases, J lost 4 bases, and 6 bases stayed unmatched. In DNA form, the CDR3 reads TGTGCCAGCAGCTCATCGTCGGGGGGCACCGGGGAGCTGTTTTTT. It yields the protein CASSSSSGGTGELFF.

The sample holds a few counts of this clonotype. The chain joins TRBV20-1 to TRBJ2-7, with D perhaps being TRBD1 or TRBD2 (5 bases each). The CDR3 consists of 16 residues. Germline lookup yields CDR1 DFQATT and CDR2 SNEGSKA (reference sequence). V lost 4 bases and J 2 bases, leaving 21 bases between the germline ends. The CDR3 loop reads CSAIRRGAGSTYEQYF. CDR3 sequence (DNA): TGCAGTGCTATCCGAAGAGGGGCCGGGTCGACCTACGAGCAGTACTTC.

This chain connects TRBV30 to TRBJ1-6; D is possibly TRBD1 (5 bases). Germline V gene sequence: CDR1 GTSNPN, CDR2 SVGIG (reference sequence). V lost 1 base and J lost 5, with 6 bases in between. This CDR3 has 13 residues. CDR3 coding DNA: TGTGCCTGGAGTGGGGGGGATAATTCACCCCTCCACTTT. Translated: CAWSGGDNSPLHF.

This clonotype was seen repeatedly, ten times or more. The rearrangement uses TRBV12-3 or TRBV12-4 and TRBJ2-7; 12 bases fit TRBD2. V lost 6 bases to trimming and J lost 1 base; unmatched junction nucleotides: 7. The CDR3 sequence is 16 residues long. As DNA, the CDR3 is TGTGCCAGCAGGCCTAGCGGGGGGGCCGGTTCCTACGAGCAGTACTTC. This gives the protein CASRPSGGAGSYEQYF.

The genes are TRBV4-3 and TRBJ2-5; 10 nucleotides align to TRBD2. Unmatched junction bases numbered 2, after V lost 3 bases and J lost 4 bases. CDR1 LGHNA and CDR2 YSLEER come from the germline V gene. The CDR3 is made up of 14 amino acids. Written as DNA, the CDR3 is TGCGCCAGCAGCCAGCGGACTAGCGGAGAGACCCAGTACTTC. Amino acids: CASSQRTSGETQYF.

This chain connects TRBV4-2 to TRBJ2-3; 11 bases map to TRBD2. Germline-derived CDR1 and CDR2 are LGHNA and YNFKEQ. V shed 0 bases, J shed 6 bases, and the junction held 5 bases outside the gene matches. This CDR3 has 16 residues. CDR3 sequence reads: CASSQEGSGGADTQYF. In DNA form, the CDR3 reads TGTGCCAGCAGCCAAGAAGGTAGCGGGGGGGCCGATACGCAGTATTTT.